This record covers a single T cell receptor (beta chain). Its antigen is still unknown. This CDR3 fails to terminate in the conserved phenylalanine or tryptophan, so it likely reflects a read error. This sample was taken from a study of T cell repertoires in cytomegalovirus infection. The overall study: Public TCR beta signatures indicated both CMV infection and matching HLA type.

TCRdb fed the reads into MiXCR, producing one record per CDR3 protein. The data show about half a million distinct CDR3 sequences, about 33% seen once. The V and J ends lost 6 bases and 0 bases, in that order; junction bases with no gene match: 5. The CDR3 loop spans 16 amino acids. Per the germline V gene, CDR1 is MNHEY and CDR2 is SVGEGT. V gene TRBV6-2 or TRBV6-3 combines with J gene TRBJ2-7; 13 nucleotides line up with TRBD2. The sequence derives from a human donor in good health (CMV status not recorded). Some clones in this sample may be carry-over from other donors' samples. Sequenced here: cultured PBMCs, sampled from culture after CMV antigen stimulation. The CDR3 region has the DNA TGTGCCAGCAGCTTCGGACTAGCGGGGGTCTCCTACGAGCAGTACATC. Its protein product is CASSFGLAGVSYEQYI.